Following are 15 T cell receptor beta chains from one sample sequenced in a study of post-analysis software for immune sequencing data. For these receptors, no antigen is known. Regarding the study as a whole: TRBV5-6, TRBV5-1 and TRBV20-1 belonged to a set of a few TRBV segments that were more frequent in patients than controls.

Built from TCR beta cDNA, the libraries had unique molecular identifiers in them. A single record per CDR3 protein comes from TCRdb applying MiXCR to the PCR reads. The sample lists roughly 870,000 distinct CDR3 sequences; roughly half were seen once. Input material: blood. The receptors were gathered from a girl aged 5-17 years with multiple sclerosis.

As concerns this clonotype: Germline and junction disagree at one end, which may indicate a read error. The chain employs TRBV5-1 and TRBJ2-1, with 11 bases identical to TRBD2. The germline V gene has CDR1 SGHRS and CDR2 YFSETQ. CDR3 size: 15 residues. This CDR3 is CASSLLAGEGNERFF. The CDR3, as DNA: TGCGCCAGCAGCTTACTAGCGGGAGAAGGCAATGAGCGGTTCTTC.

The chain links TRBV5-1 to TRBJ1-5, with a weak D call TRBD1 (6 bases). This CDR3 region has 15 residues. Trimming shortened V by 0 bases and J by 3 bases, and 10 bases separated the two germline ends. The germline V gene has CDR1 SGHRS and CDR2 YFSETQ. CDR3 bases: TGCGCCAGCAGCTTGGGACAGGACCACAATCAGCCCCAGCATTTT. As protein: CASSLGQDHNQPQHF.

This chain uses TRBV3-1 with TRBJ1-2, with D possibly TRBD1 on 5 matching bases. The CDR3 is 17 amino acids. Per the germline V gene, CDR1 is LGHDT and CDR2 is YNNKEL (reference sequence). The germline V and J ends were trimmed by 0 bases and 6 bases, with 20 bases remaining between them. CDR3 nucleotides: TGTGCCAGCAGCCAAGATGGAGGTGGGGCTGGCAGGAATGGCTACACCTTC. As protein: CASSQDGGGAGRNGYTF.

This clonotype turned up a few times. The V gene is TRBV7-6, the J gene TRBJ2-1; 12 bases line up with TRBD2. After removal of 0 bases from V and 4 bases from J, the junction contained 7 bases not matched to a gene. This CDR3 has 18 residues. Germline-derived CDR1 and CDR2 are SGHVS and FNYEAQ. Written as DNA, the CDR3 is TGTGCCAGCAGCTTAGCGATACTAGCGGGGGGCCGATACAATGAGCAGTTCTTC. This gives the protein CASSLAILAGGRYNEQFF.

The chain couples TRBV12-3 or TRBV12-4 to TRBJ2-3; possibly TRBD2 for D (6 bases). V lost 5 bases, J lost 6 bases, and 15 bases lay in between. The CDR3 runs 14 residues. This chain's CDR3 is CASSPGLSRDTQYF. The CDR3 DNA sequence: TGTGCCAGCAGTCCGGGACTGTCGAGGGATACGCAGTATTTT.

Only a few counts were recorded for this clonotype. The rearrangement uses TRBV20-1 and TRBJ2-3; 7 bases fit TRBD2. The CDR3 has 17 residues. The V gene end was trimmed by 0 bases and the J gene end by 6 bases; junction bases not matched to a gene: 15. The germline gives CDR1 DFQATT, CDR2 SNEGSKA (reference sequence). The CDR3 sequence: CSARDRARDYFTDTQYF. The CDR3, as DNA: TGCAGTGCTAGAGACCGGGCTCGGGACTACTTCACGGATACGCAGTATTTT.

The V and J genes are TRBV20-1 and TRBJ2-1; maybe TRBD2 (5 bases). The closer fit of TRBJ2-7 to the DNA end suggests the J call may be wrong. Germline CDR1 DFQATT, CDR2 SNEGSKA (reference sequence). The CDR3 has 17 residues. The CDR3 sequence is CSARLARGSSSYNEQYF. The DNA of the CDR3 is TGCAGTGCTAGGCTGGCGAGAGGGTCAAGCTCCTACAATGAGCAGTACTTC.

V gene TRBV10-3 combines with J gene TRBJ2-7, with a tentative D call TRBD2 (6 bases). The CDR3 runs to 15 residues. In germline, CDR1 is ENHRY, CDR2 SYGVKD. The V and J ends lost 11 bases and 0 bases respectively, with 20 bases between them. The CDR3: CAPRAGLGSSYEQYF. The CDR3, as DNA: TGTGCCCCGAGGGCGGGACTGGGAAGCTCCTACGAGCAGTACTTC.

This clonotype was found many times. This rearrangement joins TRBV7-9 to TRBJ2-3; TRBD1 matches at 7 bases. Germline CDR1 reads SEHNR; CDR2 reads FQNEAQ (reference sequence). The CDR3 has 13 residues. V dropped 6 bases and J dropped 5; count of bases not matched to a gene: 5. In nucleotides, the CDR3 is TGTGCCAGCAGTTTGGCAGGGGGAGATACGCAGTATTTT. Its translation: CASSLAGGDTQYF.

This clonotype was seen a few times. V is TRBV20-1 and J is TRBJ1-5, with D maybe TRBD1 (6 bases). The CDR3 is made up of 14 amino acids. V was clipped by 6 bases and J by 4 bases, with 16 bases between them. CDR1 and CDR2 (germline): DFQATT, SNEGSKA (reference sequence). This CDR3 reads CSAQRTVGNQPQHF. For the CDR3, the DNA is TGCAGTGCCCAAAGGACAGTAGGAAATCAGCCCCAGCATTTT.

The rearrangement joins TRBV29-1 to TRBJ2-7, with D possibly called TRBD1 or TRBD2 (5 bases each). CDR1 is SQVTM, CDR2 ANQGSEA, per germline. Trimming took 7 bases from V and 1 from J, leaving 17 bases between them. The CDR3 is 14 residues long. The CDR3 spells CSARVGPGSYEQYF. CDR3 in DNA: TGCAGCGCGAGGGTGGGCCCAGGGTCCTACGAGCAGTACTTC.

This clonotype was found a few times. This CDR3 reads CASSQPRGGLIIQYF. CDR3 DNA: TGTGCCAGCAGCCAACCCCGAGGGGGCCTTATCATTCAGTACTTC. The chain uses TRBV3-1 and TRBJ2-4; 7 bases align to TRBD1. The CDR3 length is 15 residues. Germline V CDR1 and CDR2: LGHDT, YNNKEL (reference sequence). V was clipped by 2 bases and J by 9 bases; unmatched bases: 10.

Note on this clonotype: An end of the junction does not agree with germline; a read error may underlie this. The chain employs TRBV6-6 and TRBJ2-1, with TRBD2 as a possible D gene (7 bases). The germline V gene encodes CDR1 MNHNY and CDR2 SVGAGI (reference sequence). CDR3 length: 16 amino acids. CDR3 DNA: TGTGCCGGCAGTTACTTCGGAGGGGGGGGGCGTAATGAGCAGTTCTTC. Amino acid sequence: CAGSYFGGGGRNEQFF.

The V call is TRBV27, the J call TRBJ1-1; D ambiguous. Germline-derived CDR1 and CDR2 are MNHEY and SMNVEV (reference sequence). This CDR3 contains 13 residues. V lost 7 bases, J lost 5 bases, and 14 bases lay in between. CDR3 in amino acids: CASNAGPETEAFF. CDR3 DNA sequence: TGTGCCAGCAACGCAGGACCCGAAACTGAAGCTTTCTTT.

V usage is TRBV5-1 and J usage is TRBJ2-4, with D possibly TRBD1 on 6 matching bases. The better agreement between TRBJ2-7 and the DNA end casts doubt on the J call. The CDR3 runs 13 residues. CDR1 is SGHRS, CDR2 YFSETQ, per germline. The CDR3 DNA reads as TGCGCCAGCAGCTTGGACAGGGCTGGCGAGCAGTACTTC. It specifies CASSLDRAGEQYF.